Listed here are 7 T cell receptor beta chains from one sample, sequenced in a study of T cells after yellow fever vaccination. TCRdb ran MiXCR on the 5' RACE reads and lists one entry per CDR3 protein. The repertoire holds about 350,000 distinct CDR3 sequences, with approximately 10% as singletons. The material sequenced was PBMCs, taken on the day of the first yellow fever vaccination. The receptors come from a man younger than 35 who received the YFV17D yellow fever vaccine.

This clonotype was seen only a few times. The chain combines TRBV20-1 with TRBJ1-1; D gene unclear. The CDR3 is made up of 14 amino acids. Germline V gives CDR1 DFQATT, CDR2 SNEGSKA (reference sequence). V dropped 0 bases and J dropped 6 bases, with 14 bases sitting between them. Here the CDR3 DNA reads TGCAGTGCTAGAGAGAAGTATAGGGTCGCTGAAGCTTTCTTT. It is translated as CSAREKYRVAEAFF.

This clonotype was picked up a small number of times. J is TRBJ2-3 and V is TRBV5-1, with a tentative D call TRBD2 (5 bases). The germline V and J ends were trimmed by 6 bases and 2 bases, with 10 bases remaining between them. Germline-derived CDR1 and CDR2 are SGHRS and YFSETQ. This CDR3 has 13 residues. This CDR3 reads CASTLAITDTQYF. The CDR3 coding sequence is TGCGCCAGCACGCTAGCCATCACAGATACGCAGTATTTT.

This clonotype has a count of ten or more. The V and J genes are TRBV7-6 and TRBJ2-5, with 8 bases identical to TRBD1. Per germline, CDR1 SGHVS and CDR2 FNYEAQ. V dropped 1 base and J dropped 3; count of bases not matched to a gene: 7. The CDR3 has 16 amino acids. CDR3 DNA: TGTGCCAGCAGCTTAGTACAGGGGGACATAAAAGAGACCCAGTACTTC. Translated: CASSLVQGDIKETQYF.

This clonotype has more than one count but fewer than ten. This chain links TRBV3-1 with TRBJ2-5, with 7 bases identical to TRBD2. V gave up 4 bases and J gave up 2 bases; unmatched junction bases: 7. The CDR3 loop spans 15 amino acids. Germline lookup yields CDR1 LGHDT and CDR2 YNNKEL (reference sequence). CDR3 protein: CASSRNLAVQETQYF. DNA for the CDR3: TGTGCCAGCAGCCGAAACCTAGCGGTGCAAGAGACCCAGTACTTC.

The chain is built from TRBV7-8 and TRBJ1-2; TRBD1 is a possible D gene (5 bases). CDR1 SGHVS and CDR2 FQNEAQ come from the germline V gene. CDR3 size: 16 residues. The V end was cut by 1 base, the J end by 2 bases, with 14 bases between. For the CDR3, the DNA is TGTGCCAGCAGCTTAGGGCGGGCCCGGGGGAACTATGGCTACACCTTC. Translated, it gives CASSLGRARGNYGYTF.

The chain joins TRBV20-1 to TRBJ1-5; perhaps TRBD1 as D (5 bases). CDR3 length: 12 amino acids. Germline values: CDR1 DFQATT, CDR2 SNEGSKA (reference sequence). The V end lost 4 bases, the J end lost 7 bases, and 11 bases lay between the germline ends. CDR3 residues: CSATGQGQPQHF. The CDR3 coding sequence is TGCAGTGCTACGGGGCAGGGCCAGCCCCAGCATTTT.

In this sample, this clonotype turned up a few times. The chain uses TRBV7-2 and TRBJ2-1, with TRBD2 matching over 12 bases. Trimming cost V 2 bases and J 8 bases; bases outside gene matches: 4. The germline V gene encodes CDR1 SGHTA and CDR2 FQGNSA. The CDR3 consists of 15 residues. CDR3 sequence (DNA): TGTGCCAGCAGCTTATGGACTAGCGGGGCGGATGAGCAGTTCTTC. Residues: CASSLWTSGADEQFF.